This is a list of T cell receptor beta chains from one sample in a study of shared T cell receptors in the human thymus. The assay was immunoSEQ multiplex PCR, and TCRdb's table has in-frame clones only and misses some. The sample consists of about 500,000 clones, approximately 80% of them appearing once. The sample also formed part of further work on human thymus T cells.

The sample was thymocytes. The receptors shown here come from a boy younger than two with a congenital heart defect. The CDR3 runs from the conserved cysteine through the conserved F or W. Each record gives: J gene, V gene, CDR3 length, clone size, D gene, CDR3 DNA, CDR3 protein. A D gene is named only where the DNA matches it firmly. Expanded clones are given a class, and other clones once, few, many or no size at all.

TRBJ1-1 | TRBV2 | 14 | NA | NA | TGTGCCAGCAGTGAAGACAGGGAAGGCACTGAAGCTTTCTTT | CASSEDREGTEAFF
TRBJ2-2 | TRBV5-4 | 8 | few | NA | TGTGACATCGGGGAGCTGTTTTTT | CDIGELFF
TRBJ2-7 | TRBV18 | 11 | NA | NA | TGTGCCAGCACTTGCAGGGACGAGCAGTACTTC | CASTCRDEQYF
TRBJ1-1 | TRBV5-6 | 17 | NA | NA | TGTGCCAGCAGCTTGCGGGGGGCAGGGAATACCGACACTGAAGCTTTCTTT | CASSLRGAGNTDTEAFF
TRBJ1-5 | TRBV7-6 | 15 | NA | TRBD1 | TGTGCCAGCAGCGCAAGGACAGGGGGCGGTCAGCCCCAGCATTTT | CASSARTGGGQPQHF
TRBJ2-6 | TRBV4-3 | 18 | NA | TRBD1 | TGCGCCAGCAGCCAACTTGGACAGGGGGAAAGTGGGGCCAACGTCCTGACTTTC | CASSQLGQGESGANVLTF
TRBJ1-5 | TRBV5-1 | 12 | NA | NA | TGCGCCAGCCCACCGGGTTGGCAGCCCCAGCATTTT | CASPPGWQPQHF
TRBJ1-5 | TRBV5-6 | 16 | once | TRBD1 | TGTGCCAGCAGCTGCTCCGGGCCAGGGGGCCATCAGCCCCAGCATTTT | CASSCSGPGGHQPQHF
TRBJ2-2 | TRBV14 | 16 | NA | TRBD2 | TGTGCCAGCAGCCAAAGGGCTAGCGGGAGTGGGGGGGAGCTGTTTTTT | CASSQRASGSGGELFF
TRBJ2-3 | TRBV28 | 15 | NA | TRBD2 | TGTGCCAGCGGACAAGGCGGGAGACCCCCAGATACGCAGTATTTT | CASGQGGRPPDTQYF
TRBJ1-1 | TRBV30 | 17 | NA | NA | TGTGCCTGGAGTACGCAGGCCGTTGAGTGGCAGAACACTGAAGCTTTCTTT | CAWSTQAVEWQNTEAFF
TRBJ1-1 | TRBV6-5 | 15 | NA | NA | TGTGCCAGCAGTTATGCCCGCCAGACATACACTGAAGCTTTCTTT | CASSYARQTYTEAFF
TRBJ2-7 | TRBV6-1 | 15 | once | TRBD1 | TGTGCCAGCAGTGCCCGGACAGGGATCCTCTACGAGCAGTACTTC | CASSARTGILYEQYF
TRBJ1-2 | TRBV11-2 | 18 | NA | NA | TGTGCCAGCAGCTCCAAATCCCCCAGCAGACGGGTCGGGGATGGCTACACCTTC | CASSSKSPSRRVGDGYTF
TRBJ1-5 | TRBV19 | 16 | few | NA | TGTGCCAGTAGTATAGGCCTACAGGGTCCCAATCAGCCCCAGCATTTT | CASSIGLQGPNQPQHF
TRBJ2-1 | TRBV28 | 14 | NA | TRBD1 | TGTGCCAGCATTAAGCAGGGGGCAAACAATGAGCAGTTCTTC | CASIKQGANNEQFF
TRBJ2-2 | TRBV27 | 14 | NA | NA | TGTGCCAGCACCACCGGGGCGAACACCGGGGAGCTGTTTTTT | CASTTGANTGELFF
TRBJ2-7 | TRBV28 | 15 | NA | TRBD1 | TGTGCCAGCAGTCCCACCGGGACAGGGCCTTACGAGCAGTACTTC | CASSPTGTGPYEQYF
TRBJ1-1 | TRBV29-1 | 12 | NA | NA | TGCAGCGTTGAACGGTTGAATACTGAAGCTTTCTTT | CSVERLNTEAFF
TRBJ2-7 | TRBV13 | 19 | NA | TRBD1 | TGTGCCAGCAGCTTAGGGACAGGGGGTGGGTCTAGCGCACCCTACGAGCAGTACTTC | CASSLGTGGGSSAPYEQYF
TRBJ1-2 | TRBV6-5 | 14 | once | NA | TGTGCCAGCAGTTACACCACGGGAAACTATGGCTACACCTTC | CASSYTTGNYGYTF
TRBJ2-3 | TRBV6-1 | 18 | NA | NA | TGTGCCAGCAGTGAAGGTCTGACACCTCGGGCGGGAACAGATACGCAGTATTTT | CASSEGLTPRAGTDTQYF
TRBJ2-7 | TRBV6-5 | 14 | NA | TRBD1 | TGTGCCAGCACCCCGGGACAGGGGATCCGCGAGCAGTACTTC | CASTPGQGIREQYF
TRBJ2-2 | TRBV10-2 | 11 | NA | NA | TGCGCCAGCACTCTATCCGGGGAGCTGTTTTTT | CASTLSGELFF
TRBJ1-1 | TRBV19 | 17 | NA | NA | TGTGCCAGTAGTATAACCCTCCGGGGGGCAGAGAACACTGAAGCTTTCTTT | CASSITLRGAENTEAFF
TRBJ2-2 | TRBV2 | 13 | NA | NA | TGTGCCAGCAAGTGGCGGTACACCGGGGAGCTGTTTTTT | CASKWRYTGELFF
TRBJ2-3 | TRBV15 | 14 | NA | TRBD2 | TGTGCCACCAGCGGTAGCGGGAGGGGAGGCACGCAGTATTTT | CATSGSGRGGTQYF
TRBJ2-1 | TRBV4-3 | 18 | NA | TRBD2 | TGCGCCAGCAGCCAAGACGGGGAGACTAGCGACCTTTACAATGAGCAGTTCTTC | CASSQDGETSDLYNEQFF
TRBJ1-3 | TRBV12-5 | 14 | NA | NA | TGTGCTAGTGGTTTGGGTCACTCTGGAAACACCATATATTTT | CASGLGHSGNTIYF
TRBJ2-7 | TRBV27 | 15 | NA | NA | TGTGCCAGCAGTTTGGAGCACTCGAGCTCCTACGAGCAGTACTTC | CASSLEHSSSYEQYF
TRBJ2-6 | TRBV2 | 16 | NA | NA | TGTGCCAGCAGTGCCTGGGCCCCCTCTGGGGCCAACGTCCTGACTTTC | CASSAWAPSGANVLTF
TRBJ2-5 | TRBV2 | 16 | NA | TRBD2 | TGTGCCAGCAGAACCGGGACTAGCGGGAGCCGGGAGACCCAGTACTTC | CASRTGTSGSRETQYF
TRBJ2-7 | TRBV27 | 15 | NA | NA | TGTGCCAGCAGTTTAGGGTCAGGTCCTACCTACGAGCAGTACTTC | CASSLGSGPTYEQYF
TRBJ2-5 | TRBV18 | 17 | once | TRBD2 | TGTGCCAGCTCACCAGAATTAAGCGGGAGGACTCTGGGGACCCAGTACTTC | CASSPELSGRTLGTQYF
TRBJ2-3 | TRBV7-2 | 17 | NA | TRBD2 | TGTGCCAGCAGCAGATTCCTAGCGGGAGGGCCAAGCGATACGCAGTATTTT | CASSRFLAGGPSDTQYF
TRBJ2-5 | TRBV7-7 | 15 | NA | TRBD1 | TGTGCTAGCAGCTTCGGACAGGGGCTACAAGAGACCCAGTACTTC | CASSFGQGLQETQYF
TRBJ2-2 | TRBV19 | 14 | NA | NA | TGTGCCAGTAGTATAGGGCCCTACACCGGGGAGCTGTTTTTT | CASSIGPYTGELFF
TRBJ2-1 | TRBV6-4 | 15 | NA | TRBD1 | TGTGCCAGCAGTCCCAGGGACAGGGGAGACAATGAGCAGTTCTTC | CASSPRDRGDNEQFF
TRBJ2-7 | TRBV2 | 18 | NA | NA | TGTGCCAGCAGTATTAAAGTTTTCGGGGGAGTGCTCCCCCTCGAGCAGTACTTC | CASSIKVFGGVLPLEQYF
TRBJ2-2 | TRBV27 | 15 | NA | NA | TGTGCCAGCAGTCCCCGGGACATGAACACCGGGGAGCTGTTTTTT | CASSPRDMNTGELFF
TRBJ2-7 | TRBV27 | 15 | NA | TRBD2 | TGTGCCAGCAGTTTTAGCCCTAGCGGGCCCTACGAGCAGTACTTC | CASSFSPSGPYEQYF
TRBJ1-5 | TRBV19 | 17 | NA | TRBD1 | TGTGCCAGTAGTATCCCGGACAGGAGGTATAGCAATCAGCCCCAGCATTTT | CASSIPDRRYSNQPQHF
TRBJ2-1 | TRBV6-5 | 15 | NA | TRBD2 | TGTGCCAGCAGTTGCCAGACTAGCGGTTACAATGAGCAGTTCTTC | CASSCQTSGYNEQFF
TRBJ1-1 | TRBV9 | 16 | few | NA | TGTGCCAGCAGCGTAGGGAAGGGAGTAATGAACACTGAAGCTTTCTTT | CASSVGKGVMNTEAFF
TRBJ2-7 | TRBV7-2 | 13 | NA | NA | TGTGCCAGCAGCTCTAGAAAAGGTTACGAGCAGTACTTC | CASSSRKGYEQYF
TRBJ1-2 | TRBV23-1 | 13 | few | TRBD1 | TGCGCCTTGGGGACAGGGAATTGTAGTGGCTACACCTTC | CALGTGNCSGYTF
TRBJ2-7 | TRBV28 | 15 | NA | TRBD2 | TGTGCCAGCAATTCGGGACTAGCGGAGACCTACGAGCAGTACTTC | CASNSGLAETYEQYF